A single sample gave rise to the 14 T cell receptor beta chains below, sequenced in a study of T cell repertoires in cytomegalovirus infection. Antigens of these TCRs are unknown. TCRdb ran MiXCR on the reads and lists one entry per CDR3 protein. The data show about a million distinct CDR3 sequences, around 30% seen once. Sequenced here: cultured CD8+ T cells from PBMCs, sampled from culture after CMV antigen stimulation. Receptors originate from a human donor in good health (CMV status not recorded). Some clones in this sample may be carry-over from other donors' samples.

In DNA, the CDR3 is TGTGCCATCAGAACCCGGACAGACAACTTTGGAAACACCATATATTTT. Translation: CAIRTRTDNFGNTIYF. The rearrangement joins TRBV10-3 to TRBJ1-3; D is perhaps TRBD1 (6 bases). Germline CDR1 and CDR2: ENHRY and SYGVKD. This CDR3 has 16 residues. V was pared by 6 bases and J by 3 bases, with 18 bases between.

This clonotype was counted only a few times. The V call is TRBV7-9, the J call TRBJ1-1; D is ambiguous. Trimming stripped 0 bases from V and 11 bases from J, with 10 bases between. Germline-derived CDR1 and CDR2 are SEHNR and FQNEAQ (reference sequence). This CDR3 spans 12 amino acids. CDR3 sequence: CASSLAIVSAFF. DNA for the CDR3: TGTGCCAGCAGCTTAGCAATTGTATCGGCTTTCTTT.

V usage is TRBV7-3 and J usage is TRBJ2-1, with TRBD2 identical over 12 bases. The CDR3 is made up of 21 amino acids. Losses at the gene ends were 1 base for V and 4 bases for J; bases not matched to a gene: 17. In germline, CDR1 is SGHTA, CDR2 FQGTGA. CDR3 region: CASSLKSRTSGAIHIYNEQFF. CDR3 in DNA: TGTGCCAGCAGCTTAAAATCTCGGACTAGCGGGGCAATCCATATATACAATGAGCAGTTCTTC.

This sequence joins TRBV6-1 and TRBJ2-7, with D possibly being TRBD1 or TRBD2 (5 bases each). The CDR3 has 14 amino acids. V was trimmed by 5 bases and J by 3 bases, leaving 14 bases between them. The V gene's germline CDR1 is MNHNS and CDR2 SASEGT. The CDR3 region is CASSSRDGLYEQYV. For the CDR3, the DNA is TGTGCCAGCAGTAGTCGGGACGGCCTCTACGAGCAGTACGTC.

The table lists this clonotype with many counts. The CDR3 coding sequence is TGTGCCAGCAGCCGAGATTTTGACGATTCTCCCTACAATGAGCAGTTCTTC. Protein sequence: CASSRDFDDSPYNEQFF. V gene TRBV7-8 combines with J gene TRBJ2-1; unclear D gene. This CDR3 region has 17 residues. The germline V gene has CDR1 SGHVS and CDR2 FQNEAQ. Trimming removed 5 bases from V and 2 bases from J, with 19 bases in between.

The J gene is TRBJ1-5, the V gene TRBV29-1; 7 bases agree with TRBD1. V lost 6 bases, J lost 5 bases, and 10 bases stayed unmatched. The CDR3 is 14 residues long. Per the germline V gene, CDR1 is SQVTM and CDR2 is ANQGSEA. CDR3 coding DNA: TGCAGCGTAGCAGGGGGATACGGGGATCAGCCCCAGCATTTT. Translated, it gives CSVAGGYGDQPQHF.

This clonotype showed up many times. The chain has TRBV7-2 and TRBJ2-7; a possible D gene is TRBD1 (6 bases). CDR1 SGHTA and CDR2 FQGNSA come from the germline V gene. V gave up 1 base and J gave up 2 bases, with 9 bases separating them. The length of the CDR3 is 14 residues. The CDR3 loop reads CASSLEQGAYEQYV. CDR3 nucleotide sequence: TGTGCCAGCAGCTTAGAACAGGGTGCCTACGAGCAGTACGTC.

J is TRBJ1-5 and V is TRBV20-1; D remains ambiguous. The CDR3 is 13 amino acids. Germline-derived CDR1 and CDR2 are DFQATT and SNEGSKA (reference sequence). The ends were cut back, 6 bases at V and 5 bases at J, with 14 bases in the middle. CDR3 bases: TGCAGTGCGCAGATCGTCCCCGATCAGCCCCAGCATTTT. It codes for CSAQIVPDQPQHF.

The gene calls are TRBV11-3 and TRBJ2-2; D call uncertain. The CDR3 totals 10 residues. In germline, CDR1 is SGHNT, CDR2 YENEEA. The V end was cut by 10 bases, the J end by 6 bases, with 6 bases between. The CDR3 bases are TGTGCCAACTTTGCCGGGGAGCTGTTTTTT. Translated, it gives CANFAGELFF. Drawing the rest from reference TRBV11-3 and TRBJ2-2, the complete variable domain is EAGVVQSPRYKIIEKKQPVAFWCNPISGHNTLYWYLQNLGQGPELLIRYENEEAVDDSQLPKDRFSAERLKGVDSTLKIQPAELGDSAVYLCANFAGELFFGEGSRLTVL.

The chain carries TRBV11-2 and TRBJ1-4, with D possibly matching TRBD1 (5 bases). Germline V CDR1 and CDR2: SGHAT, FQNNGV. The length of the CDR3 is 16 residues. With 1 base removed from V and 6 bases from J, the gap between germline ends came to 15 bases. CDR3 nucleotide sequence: TGTGCCAGCAGCTTAGGAGATTCATGGGGCTATGAAAAACTGTTTTTT. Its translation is CASSLGDSWGYEKLFF.

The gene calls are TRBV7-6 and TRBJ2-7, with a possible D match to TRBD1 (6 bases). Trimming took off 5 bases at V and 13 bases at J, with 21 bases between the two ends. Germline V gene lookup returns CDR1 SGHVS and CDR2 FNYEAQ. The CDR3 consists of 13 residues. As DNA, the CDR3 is TGTGCCAGCAGCCCCTCCGTTCAGGGACAAACTTACGTC. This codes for CASSPSVQGQTYV.

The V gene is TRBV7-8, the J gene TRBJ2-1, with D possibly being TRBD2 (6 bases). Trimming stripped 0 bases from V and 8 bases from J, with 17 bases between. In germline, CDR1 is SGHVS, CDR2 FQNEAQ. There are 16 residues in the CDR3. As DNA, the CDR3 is TGTGCCAGCAGCTTAGCCAACCGGGGAGGTTTAGATGAGCAGTTCTTC. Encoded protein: CASSLANRGGLDEQFF.

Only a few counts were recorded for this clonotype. This CDR3 is CASSDIGFRVGTGELFF. The CDR3 DNA reads TGTGCCAGCAGTGACATCGGTTTCAGGGTTGGCACCGGGGAGCTGTTTTTT. The chain employs TRBV6-1 and TRBJ2-2; possible D gene TRBD1, 5 bases. CDR1 and CDR2 from the germline V gene are MNHNS and SASEGT. The CDR3 length is 17 residues. Trimming removed 3 bases from V and 4 bases from J, with 18 bases in between.

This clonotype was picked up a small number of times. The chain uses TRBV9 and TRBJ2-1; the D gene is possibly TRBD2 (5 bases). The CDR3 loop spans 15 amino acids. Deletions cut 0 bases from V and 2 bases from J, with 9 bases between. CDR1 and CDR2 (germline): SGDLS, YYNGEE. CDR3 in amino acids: CASSVGLATYNEQFF. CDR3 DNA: TGTGCCAGCAGCGTAGGTCTAGCAACCTACAATGAGCAGTTCTTC.